Detailed here is one T cell receptor beta chain. No antigen is known for it. A second about 6 to 11 cycle PCR used barcoded and J-beta primers. Sequencing of every sample gave 3 million or more CDR3-containing paired-end reads. From the 5' RACE reads, TCRdb called clonotypes with MiXCR, one entry per CDR3 protein. The top ten hold 13% of the sample, which has approximately 1,000,000 distinct CDR3 sequences, around two fifths seen once. This sample stems from a study of blood T cells in healthy people across ages. Whole-study results and caveats: No conclusive comparison of naive versus antigen-experienced cells was possible with unsorted PBMCs. Comparison with aged donors showed that long-lived donors had more naive CD4+ cells and higher diversity.

The V gene lost 9 bases and the J gene lost 4 bases, with 16 bases spanning the gap. From germline, CDR1 is ENHRY and CDR2 SYGVKD. The CDR3 spans 14 residues. This rearrangement joins TRBV10-3 to TRBJ2-1, with D possibly called TRBD1 or TRBD2 (6 bases each). The source is a man aged 18 to 35 in good health. Material: blood. The CDR3 DNA reads TGTGCCATTGGGGGGCAGGAGCGTTACAATGAGCAGTTCTTC. The encoded protein is CAIGGQERYNEQFF.